This T cell receptor beta chain was sequenced for a study of blood T cell repertoires in COVID-19. V was pared by 0 bases and J by 6 bases, with 7 bases of the junction left unmatched. Germline lookup yields CDR1 MNHEY and CDR2 SVGEGT. This CDR3 is built from 15 residues. This table comes from immunoSEQ multiplex PCR, and its TCRdb copy is limited to in-frame clones, with some not included. The data hold roughly 260,000 clones, with 75% to 95% observed a single time. Recovered participants had two consecutive negative NP/OP PCR tests, healthcare professional clearance, or symptom resolution. V and J are TRBV6-2 or TRBV6-3 and TRBJ2-7, with TRBD2 matching over 8 bases. The origin of this receptor is a woman aged 18-29 years who had recovered from COVID-19. Sequencing was performed on PBMCs or T cells enriched from blood (not recorded which). CDR3 loop: CASSYSGVAGREQYF. DNA of the CDR3: TGTGCCAGCAGTTACTCGGGAGTAGCGGGGCGCGAGCAGTACTTC.